This TCR beta chain derives from a study of cytomegalovirus exposure and HLA in healthy donors. In the study overall: As released early, the data held about 85 million unique TCRs from HLA-typed donors.

CDR3 length: 13 amino acids. V was clipped by 0 bases and J by 7 bases; unmatched bases: 1. The germline CDR1 and CDR2 sequences are ENHRY and SYGVKD. A word on this clone: Its antigen remains unknown.

Study-wide results and limits: Several of the most significant clusters appeared linked to common viral pathogens, based on a later analysis. Some segments of the V type, notably TRBV6-2 and TRBV6-3, were excluded as indistinguishable.

The PCR was carried out with 60 Vbeta primers and 13 Jbeta primers. Clones were read by immunoSEQ multiplex PCR, and TCRdb kept only the in-frame ones, dropping some. Of roughly 140,000 clones listed, about 80% are singletons. The chain employs TRBV10-3 and TRBJ2-7; 9 bases map to TRBD2. The receptor was isolated from a female donor in good health and CMV-seronegative. Sequenced: PBMCs. The CDR3 here is CAISESLAGEQYF. CDR3 nucleotide sequence: TGTGCCATCAGTGAGTCCCTAGCGGGAGAGCAGTACTTC.